What follows describes a single T cell receptor beta chain. Germline trimming cut 7 bases from V and 6 bases from J; bases unmatched to any gene: 15. The CDR3 loop spans 15 amino acids. The germline CDR1 and CDR2 sequences are MDHEN and SYDVKM. The data belong to a study of T cell responses to AZD1222 COVID-19 vaccine. Study-level background: Combined were second doses at about 4 or about 12 weeks.

The method was immunoSEQ multiplex PCR; TCRdb's version includes in-frame clones alone and lacks a portion of them. The sample shows 100,000 to 150,000 clones, about 90% of them seen only once. Sequences were derived from peripheral blood, sampled on day 0 of AZD1222 vaccination. The receptor comes from an adult in good health. This rearrangement joins TRBV28 to TRBJ2-7, with 7 bases identical to TRBD2. Here the CDR3 reads CASISSGEATGEQYF. The CDR3 DNA follows: TGTGCCAGCATCTCGAGCGGGGAGGCGACGGGCGAGCAGTACTTC. The variable domain in full, with the rest retrieved from reference TRBV28 and TRBJ2-7, is DVKVTQSSRYLVKRTGEKVFLECVQDMDHENMFWYRQDPGLGLRLIYFSYDVKMKEKGDIPEGYSVSREKKERFSLILESASTNQTSMYLCASISSGEATGEQYFGPGTRLTVT.